Following are 3 T cell receptor beta chains from one sample sequenced in a study of blood T cell repertoires in COVID-19. Profiling relied on immunoSEQ multiplex PCR, and the TCRdb table lists in-frame clones only, not all of them. The table shows roughly 260,000 clones, with about nine tenths occurring only once. The sample taken for sequencing was peripheral blood. These receptors originate from a man aged 40-49 years who had recovered from COVID-19.

CDR3 loop: CASSLPRGYNEQFF. DNA of the CDR3: TGCGCCAGCAGCCTACCCCGGGGATACAATGAGCAGTTCTTC. This chain links TRBV4-1 with TRBJ2-1, with a tentative D call TRBD2 (5 bases). This CDR3 has 14 residues. Per the germline V gene, CDR1 is MGHRA and CDR2 is YSYEKL. Trimming removed 4 bases at V and 4 bases at J, with 11 bases between.

The gene calls are TRBV7-2 and TRBJ2-4, with D perhaps TRBD2 (7 bases). CDR1 and CDR2 (germline): SGHTA, FQGNSA. V was cut by 1 base and J by 1 base, with 14 bases left in between. The length of the CDR3 is 17 residues. This CDR3 is CASSLVSSGGAKNIQYF. CDR3 in DNA: TGTGCCAGCAGCTTAGTATCCTCGGGGGGCGCCAAAAACATTCAGTACTTC.

This rearrangement joins TRBV10-3 to TRBJ2-5, with 11 bases aligning to TRBD2. The CDR3 loop spans 16 amino acids. With V trimmed by 0 bases and J by 7 bases, 7 bases remained unmatched. CDR1 is ENHRY and CDR2 is SYGVKD in the germline V gene. The CDR3 loop reads CAISESALAGVGTQYF. The CDR3 nucleotides read TGTGCCATCAGTGAGTCCGCACTAGCGGGGGTCGGGACCCAGTACTTC.